This T cell receptor (beta chain) was sequenced for a study of T cells expressing NK-cell markers. General study findings and limits: Of the CD8+ T cells in about 6 donors, roughly 1.0-7.5% belonged to dominant NKG2C+ clonotypes.

Details on this clonotype: What it binds is not known.

The V gene's germline CDR1 is SGHNT and CDR2 YYREEE (reference sequence). The CDR3 sequence is 13 residues long. TCR beta libraries carry UMIs added by 5'RACE template switching. From its re-call of the 5' RACE reads, TCRdb lists each CDR3 protein once, without DNA. Its table records about 170,000 distinct CDR3 sequences. The sequence came from a man aged 18-75 years in good health. Sequenced: blood T cells: a sorted CD56 or NKG2C T cell subset, CD4+ or CD8+ T cells, or bulk PBMC T cells (not recorded which). The chain employs TRBV5-4 and TRBJ1-1; TCRdb designates TRBD1, a call that cannot be tested without DNA. The CDR3 sequence is CASLRDLNTEAFF.